This T cell receptor beta chain was sequenced during a study of blood T cell repertoires in COVID-19. Study-level background: Sample material is recorded as cDNA or gDNA derived from T cells, B-cell-depleted T cells, or PBMCs.

The age range of participants was 18 to 89 years, with residence in roughly 25 US areas. Those designated as exposed participants met a COVID-19 case within 2 weeks before study entry. Measured with immunoSEQ multiplex PCR; TCRdb has only the in-frame clones, and not every one. The repertoire has 290,000 or so clones, about four fifths of them found once; the top ten carry more than 4%. Sequenced sample: PBMCs or T cells enriched from blood (not recorded which). The source is a middle-aged man who had been exposed to COVID-19.

For the CDR3, the DNA is TGTGCCAGCTCGCTCAGGGGGCCCGGGGAGCTGTTTTTT. It codes for CASSLRGPGELFF. The V gene is TRBV18, the J gene TRBJ2-2, with 8 positions matching TRBD1. The V and J ends lost 6 bases and 6 bases, in that order; junction bases with no gene match: 3. The CDR3 totals 13 residues. Germline V CDR1 and CDR2: KGHSH, LQKENI.